Below, 10 T cell receptor beta chains from the same sample are listed, as sequenced in a study of cytomegalovirus exposure and HLA in healthy donors. PCR employed 60 Vbeta and 13 Jbeta primers. TCRdb's copy holds only in-frame clones and misses some; the assay was immunoSEQ multiplex PCR. The table lists 150,000 to 200,000 clones, 65% to 80% of them singletons, with 3.1% in the top ten. Sequencing was carried out using PBMCs. These receptors all stem from a male donor in good health and CMV-seronegative.

This clone was seen a handful of times. J is TRBJ2-1 and V is TRBV4-1; D gene uncertain. The CDR3 consists of 14 residues. The ends were cut back, 1 base at V and 9 bases at J, with 13 bases in the middle. Germline values: CDR1 MGHRA, CDR2 YSYEKL. CDR3 nucleotides: TGCGCCAGCAGCCAAGTGTCTATCGCTCTTGAGCAGTTCTTC. The encoded protein is CASSQVSIALEQFF.

The genes are TRBV28 and TRBJ1-1; TRBD1 is a possible D gene (6 bases). With 7 bases removed from V and 4 bases from J, the gap between germline ends came to 16 bases. Germline CDR1 MDHEN, CDR2 SYDVKM. The CDR3 is made up of 14 amino acids. The CDR3 sequence is CASTRGGQFTEAFF. The CDR3 DNA is TGTGCCAGCACGAGGGGGGGGCAGTTCACTGAAGCTTTCTTT.

The chain combines TRBV19 with TRBJ2-7; D perhaps matches TRBD2 (6 bases). Per the germline V gene, CDR1 is LNHDA and CDR2 is SQIVND (reference sequence). The CDR3 is 14 residues long. V shed 9 bases and J shed 3 bases, with 18 bases lying between them. Written as DNA, the CDR3 is TGTGCCAGCTCCCAGCGGGCTTTGAGCTACGAGCAGTACTTC. Translating gives CASSQRALSYEQYF.

CDR3 DNA: TGCGCCAGCAGCTTGGGCGAACAGCTACTAGCGGCCTGGGAGCAGTACTTC. Its translation is CASSLGEQLLAAWEQYF. The V and J genes are TRBV5-1 and TRBJ2-5, with 8 positions matching TRBD2. With V trimmed by 0 bases and J by 11 bases, 18 bases remained unmatched. Germline V gene lookup returns CDR1 SGHRS and CDR2 YFSETQ. CDR3 size: 17 residues.

The chain combines TRBV11-2 with TRBJ2-1, with 8 positions matching TRBD2. The ends lost 1 base at V and 8 bases at J; junction bases unmatched: 7. This CDR3 has 15 residues. Germline V gene lookup returns CDR1 SGHAT and CDR2 FQNNGV. The CDR3 region has the DNA TGTGCCAGCAGCTTAGGAGGGACTAGTTTTGATGAGCAGTTCTTC. Translating it yields CASSLGGTSFDEQFF. The entire variable domain, with the rest obtained from reference TRBV11-2 and TRBJ2-1, is as follows: EAGVAQSPRYKIIEKRQSVAFWCNPISGHATLYWYQQILGQGPKLLIQFQNNGVVDDSQLPKDRFSAERLKGVDSTLKIQPAKLEDSAVYLCASSLGGTSFDEQFFGPGTRLTVL.

This chain joins TRBV18 and TRBJ1-1, with 10 bases fitting TRBD1. J lost 6 bases, V lost 3 bases, and 1 base had no gene match. This CDR3 is built from 13 residues. Looked up from germline, CDR1 is KGHSH and CDR2 is LQKENI. As DNA, the CDR3 is TGTGCCAGCTCACCCGGGACAGGGGCTGAAGCTTTCTTT. This encodes CASSPGTGAEAFF.

The genes are TRBV2 and TRBJ2-2; no clear D gene. Trimming pared 9 bases from V and 6 bases from J, leaving 8 bases between. The CDR3 totals 11 residues. Per germline, CDR1 SNHLY and CDR2 FYNNEI. The CDR3 sequence: CASTMSGELFF. The CDR3 bases are TGTGCCAGTACTATGTCCGGGGAGCTGTTTTTT. The full variable domain, rest sourced from reference TRBV2 and TRBJ2-2, is EPEVTQTPSHQVTQMGQEVILRCVPISNHLYFYWYRQILGQKVEFLVSFYNNEISEKSEIFDDQFSVERPDGSNFTLKIRSTKLEDSAMYFCASTMSGELFFGEGSRLTVL.

This CDR3 is CASSWGQGNQPQHF. The DNA of the CDR3 is TGTGCCAGCAGTTGGGGACAGGGCAATCAGCCCCAGCATTTT. The chain employs TRBV28 and TRBJ1-5; 8 bases align to TRBD1. V gave up 4 bases and J gave up 2 bases; unmatched junction bases: 1. Germline V gives CDR1 MDHEN, CDR2 SYDVKM. This CDR3 is 14 amino acids long.

The chain combines TRBV5-4 with TRBJ2-1; possible D gene TRBD1, 5 bases. V was shortened by 3 bases and J by 9 bases, with 13 bases between the two germline ends. Germline CDR1 and CDR2: SGHNT and YYREEE (reference sequence). This CDR3 has 13 residues. CDR3 residues: CASSSGPFGEQFF. The CDR3 DNA follows: TGTGCCAGCAGCTCAGGGCCATTCGGTGAGCAGTTCTTC.

This clone is categorized as medium-sized (0.01 to 0.1%). Germline and junction disagree at one end, which may indicate a read error. The rearrangement links TRBV28 to TRBJ2-7, with D uncertain. The CDR3 sequence is 14 residues long. Germline values: CDR1 MDHEN, CDR2 SYDVKM. The CDR3, as DNA: TGTGCCAGCAGTTTAGGGCAGGTCTCCCACGAGCAGTACTTC. Amino acids: CASSLGQVSHEQYF.